A selection of T cell receptor beta chains follows, all from one sample in a study of early T cells in non-severe SARS-CoV-2 infection. TCRdb re-analysed the 5' RACE reads in MiXCR, keeping a single row per CDR3 protein. Among about 77,000 distinct CDR3 sequences listed, over 9% were seen once. Sequencing used whole blood. These receptor sequences come from an adult who was a healthcare worker with PCR-confirmed SARS-CoV-2 infection or an uninfected control (not recorded which). CDR3s include the opening cysteine and the closing phenylalanine or tryptophan. A D gene is named only where the DNA matches it firmly. Expanded clones get a size class; other rows say once, few or many, or leave the size out.

j_gene	v_gene	abundance	d_gene	CDR3aa	CDR3nt
TRBJ1-5	TRBV5-1	-	TRBD1	CASSLTGQEKQPQHF	TGCGCCAGCAGCCTAACCGGACAGGAAAAACAGCCCCAGCATTTT
TRBJ2-3	TRBV7-8	few	TRBD2	CASSSTSGSLDTQYF	TGTGCCAGCAGCTCGACTAGCGGGAGTTTGGATACGCAGTATTTT
TRBJ2-7	TRBV10-3	few	TRBD2	CAISKPGTTSYEQYF	TGTGCCATCAGTAAACCCGGGACTACCTCCTACGAGCAGTACTTC
TRBJ2-3	TRBV5-6	-	-	CASSKTDTQYF	TGTGCCAGCAGCAAAACAGATACGCAGTATTTT
TRBJ2-1	TRBV7-8	many	TRBD2	CASSFLLAGRNNEQFF	TGTGCCAGCAGCTTTCTCCTAGCGGGAAGGAACAATGAGCAGTTCTTC
TRBJ1-2	TRBV30	-	-	CAWSFTDSGYTF	TGTGCCTGGAGTTTTACAGACTCTGGCTACACCTTC
TRBJ2-2	TRBV5-8	many	-	CAGHPEAGELFF	TGTGCCGGTCACCCGGAGGCCGGGGAGCTGTTTTTT
TRBJ2-1	TRBV28	many	TRBD1	CASSWDSYNEQFF	TGTGCCAGCAGTTGGGACAGTTACAATGAGCAGTTCTTC
TRBJ2-1	TRBV5-1	many	-	CASSFPETYNEQFF	TGCGCCAGCAGCTTCCCAGAAACCTACAATGAGCAGTTCTTC
TRBJ2-1	TRBV19	few	-	CASRGTEVHNEQFF	TGTGCCAGCCGGGGGACAGAGGTACACAATGAGCAGTTCTTC
TRBJ1-2	TRBV7-3	many	-	CASSLGPRYGYTF	TGTGCCAGCAGCTTAGGCCCCCGGTATGGCTACACCTTC
TRBJ1-5	TRBV6-6	many	-	CASSTHSNQPQHF	TGTGCCAGCAGCACACATAGCAATCAGCCCCAGCATTTT
TRBJ1-4	TRBV28	-	-	CAVRGGTNEKLFF	TGTGCCGTCCGTGGGGGGACTAATGAAAAACTGTTTTTT
TRBJ2-7	TRBV28	many	-	CASSLSGRPYEQYF	TGTGCCAGCAGCCTGTCGGGCCGACCCTACGAGCAGTACTTC
TRBJ2-3	TRBV6-5	many	-	CASSDRPSTDTQYF	TGTGCCAGCAGTGACAGGCCCAGCACAGATACGCAGTATTTT
TRBJ2-5	TRBV6-1	many	TRBD2	CASSAQLAGGALQETQYF	TGTGCCAGCAGTGCCCAACTAGCGGGGGGTGCCCTACAAGAGACCCAGTACTTC
TRBJ1-5	TRBV12-3/TRBV12-4	few	-	CASSPGAQPQHF	TGTGCCAGCAGCCCCGGGGCTCAGCCCCAGCATTTT
TRBJ1-1	TRBV28	many	-	CASSFRALNTEAFF	TGTGCCAGCAGTTTCCGGGCCTTGAACACTGAAGCTTTCTTT
TRBJ2-1	TRBV7-2	few	TRBD2	CASSLTSGRAYNEQFF	TGTGCCAGCAGCTTGACTAGCGGACGGGCTTACAATGAGCAGTTCTTC
TRBJ2-1	TRBV7-9	many	-	CASSSLWREGNEQFF	TGTGCCAGCAGCTCCCTGTGGCGAGAGGGGAATGAGCAGTTCTTC
TRBJ2-5	TRBV18	-	TRBD1	CASSRRQGRETQYF	TGTGCCAGCTCCCGCCGACAGGGTCGAGAGACCCAGTACTTC
TRBJ2-2	TRBV6-5	many	TRBD2	CASSRSGTGELFF	TGTGCCAGCAGCCGTAGCGGGACCGGGGAGCTGTTTTTT
TRBJ1-6	TRBV28	-	TRBD1	CASRLAGQGDNSPLHF	TGTGCCAGCAGGCTGGCCGGACAGGGTGATAATTCACCCCTCCACTTT
TRBJ2-7	TRBV4-1	-	TRBD1	CASSQRNGLGQGLPQYF	TGCGCCAGCAGCCAAAGAAACGGTCTAGGACAGGGTCTACCGCAGTACTTC
TRBJ2-3	TRBV27	few	TRBD1	CASRTGGTDTQYF	TGTGCCAGCAGGACAGGGGGCACAGATACGCAGTATTTT
TRBJ2-7	TRBV25-1	-	-	CASSSRGLPYEQYF	TGTGCCAGCAGTAGCCGGGGACTTCCCTACGAGCAGTACTTC
TRBJ2-3	TRBV5-1	few	-	CASSFGGVRTDTQYF	TGCGCCAGCAGCTTCGGCGGGGTCCGCACAGATACGCAGTATTTT
TRBJ1-4	TRBV15	many	-	CATSRDLGLWDQPEKLFF	TGTGCCACCAGCAGAGATTTGGGTTTGTGGGACCAGCCCGAAAAACTGTTTTTT
TRBJ1-1	TRBV4-1	-	TRBD1	CASSLGQGLGTDAFF	TGCGCCAGCAGCCTAGGACAGGGTCTGGGCACTGATGCTTTCTTT
TRBJ2-2	TRBV18	-	TRBD1	CASSPLGQGRTGELFF	TGTGCCAGCTCACCATTGGGACAGGGAAGGACCGGGGAGCTGTTTTTT
TRBJ2-7	TRBV7-9	many	TRBD1	CASSYPTGFEHEQYF	TGTGCCAGCAGCTACCCGACAGGGTTTGAGCACGAGCAGTACTTC
TRBJ2-4	TRBV7-2	-	TRBD2	CASSLLAGLAKNIQYF	TGTGCCAGCAGCTTACTAGCGGGCTTAGCCAAAAACATTCAGTACTTC
TRBJ2-3	TRBV5-1	-	-	CASSPGLTYTDTQYF	TGCGCCAGCAGCCCGGGACTTACTTACACAGATACGCAGTATTTT
TRBJ2-1	TRBV10-3	few	-	CAIRNARDYNEQFF	TGTGCCATCCGTAACGCCAGGGACTACAATGAGCAGTTCTTC
TRBJ2-7	TRBV5-1	-	TRBD2	CASSSLAGGTHEQYF	TGCGCCAGCAGCTCCTTAGCGGGAGGAACCCACGAGCAGTACTTC
TRBJ1-1	TRBV11-2	many	TRBD1	CASSRDRKNTEAFF	TGTGCCAGCAGCCGGGACAGGAAGAACACTGAAGCTTTCTTT
TRBJ2-1	TRBV6-2/TRBV6-3	many	TRBD2	CASRRAGAVEQFF	TGTGCCAGCAGGAGAGCGGGGGCGGTCGAGCAGTTCTTC
TRBJ2-7	TRBV6-5	few	-	CASSYGGGIYEQYF	TGTGCCAGCAGTTATGGGGGGGGCATCTACGAGCAGTACTTC
TRBJ1-5	TRBV12-3/TRBV12-4	many	-	CASSFSRPNQPQHF	TGTGCCAGCAGTTTCTCCAGACCCAATCAGCCCCAGCATTTT
TRBJ1-3	TRBV11-2	-	-	CASKVPDRATYGNTIYF	TGTGCCAGCAAGGTACCAGACCGAGCGACTTATGGAAACACCATATATTTT
TRBJ2-5	TRBV25-1	many	-	CASSEGWRGKETQYF	TGTGCCAGCAGTGAGGGTTGGAGGGGAAAAGAGACCCAGTACTTC
TRBJ2-3	TRBV5-1	few	-	CASGYGSYTDTQYF	TGCGCCAGCGGGTACGGTTCGTACACAGATACGCAGTATTTT
TRBJ1-5	TRBV16	-	-	CASSHLDFIGSQPQHF	TGTGCCAGCAGCCATTTGGACTTCATTGGGAGTCAGCCCCAGCATTTT
TRBJ2-1	TRBV12-3/TRBV12-4	-	-	CASSLWGLAANNEQFF	TGTGCCAGCAGTTTGTGGGGGCTGGCCGCTAACAATGAGCAGTTCTTC
TRBJ2-5	TRBV29-1	medium-sized	TRBD2	CSSTTSGSWQTQYF	TGCAGCTCTACGACTAGCGGGAGTTGGCAGACCCAGTACTTC
TRBJ1-1	TRBV10-3	-	-	CAISVGRQGENTEAFF	TGTGCCATCAGTGTAGGTAGGCAGGGTGAGAACACTGAAGCTTTCTTT
TRBJ2-3	TRBV24-1	many	-	CATAFSGSTDTQYF	TGTGCCACTGCCTTTAGCGGCAGCACAGATACGCAGTATTTT
TRBJ2-7	TRBV30	few	-	CAWKRGGRYDEQYF	TGTGCCTGGAAAAGGGGGGGCCGGTACGACGAGCAGTACTTC
TRBJ2-1	TRBV24-1	-	TRBD2	CATSGLAGDEQFF	TGTGCCACCTCGGGACTAGCGGGAGATGAGCAGTTCTTC
TRBJ2-5	TRBV24-1	few	TRBD1	CATRTGAEETQYF	TGTGCCACCAGGACAGGGGCCGAAGAGACCCAGTACTTC
TRBJ2-3	TRBV4-1	-	-	CASSQQVISMDRTRYAVF	TGCGCCAGCAGCCAACAAGTGATATCGATGGATCGGACAAGATACGCAGTATTT
TRBJ1-2	TRBV18	few	-	CASSPQSIYGYTF	TGTGCCAGCTCACCGCAGTCTATCTATGGCTACACCTTC
TRBJ1-6	TRBV5-1	many	-	CASSLDGHATSPLHF	TGCGCCAGCAGCTTAGACGGACATGCAACTTCACCCCTCCACTTT